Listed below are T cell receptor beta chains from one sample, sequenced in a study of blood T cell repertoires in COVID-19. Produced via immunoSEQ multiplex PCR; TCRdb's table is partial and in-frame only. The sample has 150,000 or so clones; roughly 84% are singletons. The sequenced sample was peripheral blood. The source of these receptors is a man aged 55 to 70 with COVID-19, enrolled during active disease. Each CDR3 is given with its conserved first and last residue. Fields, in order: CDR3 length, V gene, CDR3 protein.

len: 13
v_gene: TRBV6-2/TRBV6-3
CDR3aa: CASSYKQNTEAFF

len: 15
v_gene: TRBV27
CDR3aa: CASPKGRVMNTEAFF

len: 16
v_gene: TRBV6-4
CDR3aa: CASSDWEAAGDYGYTF

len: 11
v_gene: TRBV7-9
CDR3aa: CASSSSEKLFF

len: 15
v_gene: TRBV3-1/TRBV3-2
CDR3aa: CASSQTSGDTYEQYF

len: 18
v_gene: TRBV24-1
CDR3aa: CATSDFSPLTGGTETQYF

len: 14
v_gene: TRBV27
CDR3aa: CASSLWDSKGEAFF

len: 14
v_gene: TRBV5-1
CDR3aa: CASSLVSGKAEAFF

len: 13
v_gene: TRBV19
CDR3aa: CASSNLGGSPLHF

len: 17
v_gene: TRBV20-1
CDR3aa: CSASLFSFGGSRQTQYF

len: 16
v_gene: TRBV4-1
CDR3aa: CASSQAPGLLNQPQHF

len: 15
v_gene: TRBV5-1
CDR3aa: CASSLAAERQYGYTF

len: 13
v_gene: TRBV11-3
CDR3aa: CASSSLTGIEQFF

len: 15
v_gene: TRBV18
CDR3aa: CASSPGVQGVNEQYF

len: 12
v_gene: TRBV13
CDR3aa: CASSRTDYGYTF

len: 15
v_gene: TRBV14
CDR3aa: CASSQALAGGAEQFF

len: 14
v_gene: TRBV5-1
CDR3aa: CASSSGQGASGYTF

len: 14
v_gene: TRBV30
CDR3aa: CAWRSQGAGYEQYF

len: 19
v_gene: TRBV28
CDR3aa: CASSLPGPGGFGMNTEAFF

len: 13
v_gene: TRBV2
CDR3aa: CASSSSESDTQYF

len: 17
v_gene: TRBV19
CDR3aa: CASSIISGSAFSEKLFF

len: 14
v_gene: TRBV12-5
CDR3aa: CASADRGPTDTQYF

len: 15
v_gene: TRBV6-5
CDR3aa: CASSYGGGRNYGYTF

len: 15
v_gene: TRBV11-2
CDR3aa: CASSYDRDPRRGYTF

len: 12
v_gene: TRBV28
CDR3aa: CASTASIEKLFF

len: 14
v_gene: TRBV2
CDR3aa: CASSELGAADTQYF